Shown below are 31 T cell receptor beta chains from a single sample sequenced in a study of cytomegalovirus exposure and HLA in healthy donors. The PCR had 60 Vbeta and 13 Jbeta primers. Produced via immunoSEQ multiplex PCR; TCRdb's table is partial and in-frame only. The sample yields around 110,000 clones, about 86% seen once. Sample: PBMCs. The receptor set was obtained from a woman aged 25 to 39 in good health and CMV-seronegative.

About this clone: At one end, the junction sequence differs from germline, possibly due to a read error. The CDR3 DNA sequence: TGTGCCAGCAGGTTAGGCCCTATTGGCGGGACTATAGATACGCAGTATTTT. This encodes CASRLGPIGGTIDTQYF. The chain couples TRBV7-9 to TRBJ2-3, with TRBD2 matching 7 bases. Germline CDR1 and CDR2: SEHNR and FQNEAQ (reference sequence). CDR3 length: 17 amino acids.

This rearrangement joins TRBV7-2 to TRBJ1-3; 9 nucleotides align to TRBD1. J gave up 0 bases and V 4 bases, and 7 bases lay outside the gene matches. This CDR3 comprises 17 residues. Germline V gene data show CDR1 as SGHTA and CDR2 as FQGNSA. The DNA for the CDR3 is TGTGCCAGCAGCTCCCACGGACAGGGGAGCTCTGGAAACACCATATATTTT. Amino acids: CASSSHGQGSSGNTIYF.

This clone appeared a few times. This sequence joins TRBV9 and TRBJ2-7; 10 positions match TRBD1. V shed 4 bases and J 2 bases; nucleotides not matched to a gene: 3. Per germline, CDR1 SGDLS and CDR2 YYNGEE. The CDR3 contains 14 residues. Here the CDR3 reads CASSPGQGAYEQYF. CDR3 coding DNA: TGTGCCAGCAGCCCCGGACAGGGGGCCTACGAGCAGTACTTC.

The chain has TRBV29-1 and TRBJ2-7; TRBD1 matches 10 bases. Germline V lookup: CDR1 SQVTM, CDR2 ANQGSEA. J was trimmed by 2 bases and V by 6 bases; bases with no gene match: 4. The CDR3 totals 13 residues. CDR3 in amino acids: CSVGTGEAYEQYF. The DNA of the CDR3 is TGCAGCGTCGGGACAGGGGAGGCCTACGAGCAGTACTTC.

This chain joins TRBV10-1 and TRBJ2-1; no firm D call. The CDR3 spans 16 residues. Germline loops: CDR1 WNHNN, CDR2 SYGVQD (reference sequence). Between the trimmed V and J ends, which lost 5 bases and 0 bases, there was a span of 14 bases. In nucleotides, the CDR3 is TGCGCCAGCAGTTTACCTTCCCTAAGCTCCTACAATGAGCAGTTCTTC. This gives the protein CASSLPSLSSYNEQFF.

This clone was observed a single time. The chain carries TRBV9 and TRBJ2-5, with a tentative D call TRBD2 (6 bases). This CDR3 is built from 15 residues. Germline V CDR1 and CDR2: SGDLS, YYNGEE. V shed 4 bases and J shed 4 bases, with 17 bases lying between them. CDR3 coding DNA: TGTGCCAGCAGCCCACGCCCGTCTAGCGTAGAGACCCAGTACTTC. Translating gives CASSPRPSSVETQYF.

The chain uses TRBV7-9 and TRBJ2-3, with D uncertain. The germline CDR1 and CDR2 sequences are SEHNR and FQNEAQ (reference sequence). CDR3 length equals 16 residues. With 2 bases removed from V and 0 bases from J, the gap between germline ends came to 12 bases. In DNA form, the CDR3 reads TGTGCCAGCAGCTTACTAACTTTTGATAGCACAGATACGCAGTATTTT. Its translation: CASSLLTFDSTDTQYF. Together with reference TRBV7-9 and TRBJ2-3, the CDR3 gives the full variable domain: DTGVSQNPRHKITKRGQNVTFRCDPISEHNRLYWYRQTLGQGPEFLTYFQNEAQLEKSRLLSDRFSAERPKGSFSTLEIQRTEQGDSAMYLCASSLLTFDSTDTQYFGPGTRLTVL.

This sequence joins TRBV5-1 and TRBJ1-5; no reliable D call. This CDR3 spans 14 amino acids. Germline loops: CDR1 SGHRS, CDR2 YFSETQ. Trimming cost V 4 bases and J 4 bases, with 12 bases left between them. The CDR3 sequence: CASSPLGGNQPQHF. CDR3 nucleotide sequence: TGCGCCAGCAGCCCTCTCGGAGGGAATCAGCCCCAGCATTTT.

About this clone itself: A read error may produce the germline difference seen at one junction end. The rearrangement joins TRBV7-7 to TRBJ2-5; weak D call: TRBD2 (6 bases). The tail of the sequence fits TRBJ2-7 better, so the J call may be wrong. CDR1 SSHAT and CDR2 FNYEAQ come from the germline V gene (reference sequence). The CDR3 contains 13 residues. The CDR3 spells CASSPNSGNEQYF. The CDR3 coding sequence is TGTGCTAGCAGCCCCAATAGCGGAAACGAGCAGTACTTC.

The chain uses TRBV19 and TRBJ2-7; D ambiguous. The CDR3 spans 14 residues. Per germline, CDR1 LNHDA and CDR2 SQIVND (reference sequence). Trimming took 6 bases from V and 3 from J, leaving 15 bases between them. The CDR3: CASSLTTFDYEQYF. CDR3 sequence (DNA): TGTGCCAGTAGCCTGACAACGTTTGACTACGAGCAGTACTTC.

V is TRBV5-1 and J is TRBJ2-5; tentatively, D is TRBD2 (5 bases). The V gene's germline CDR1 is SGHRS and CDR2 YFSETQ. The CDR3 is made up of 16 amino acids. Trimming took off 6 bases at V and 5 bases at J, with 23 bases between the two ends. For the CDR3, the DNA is TGCGCCAGCACACAATTGGTGGGCCGGGGAGTGGAGACCCAGTACTTC. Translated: CASTQLVGRGVETQYF. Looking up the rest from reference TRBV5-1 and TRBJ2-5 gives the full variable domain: KAGVTQTPRYLIKTRGQQVTLSCSPISGHRSVSWYQQTPGQGLQFLFEYFSETQRNKGNFPGRFSGRQFSNSRSEMNVSTLELGDSALYLCASTQLVGRGVETQYFGPGTRLLVL.

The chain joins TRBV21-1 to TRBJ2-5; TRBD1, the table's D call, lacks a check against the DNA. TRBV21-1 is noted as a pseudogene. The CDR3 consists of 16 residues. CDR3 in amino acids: CASRGGLQGKRETQYF. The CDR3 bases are TGTGCCAGCAGGGGCGGGCTACAGGGTAAAAGGGAGACCCAGTACTTC.

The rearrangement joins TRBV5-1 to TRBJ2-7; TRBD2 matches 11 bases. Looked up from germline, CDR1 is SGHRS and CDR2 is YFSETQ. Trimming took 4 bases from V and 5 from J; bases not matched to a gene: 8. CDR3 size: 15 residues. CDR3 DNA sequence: TGCGCCAGCAGCCCGGAACTAGCGGGAGCCGACGAGCAGTACTTC. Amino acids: CASSPELAGADEQYF. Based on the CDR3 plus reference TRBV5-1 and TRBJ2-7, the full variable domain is KAGVTQTPRYLIKTRGQQVTLSCSPISGHRSVSWYQQTPGQGLQFLFEYFSETQRNKGNFPGRFSGRQFSNSRSEMNVSTLELGDSALYLCASSPELAGADEQYFGPGTRLTVT.

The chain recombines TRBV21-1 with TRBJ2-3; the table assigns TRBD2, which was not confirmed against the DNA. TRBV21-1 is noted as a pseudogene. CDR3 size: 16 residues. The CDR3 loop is CASSKLYGLSTDTQYF. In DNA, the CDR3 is TGTGCCAGCAGCAAACTTTACGGACTGAGCACAGATACGCAGTATTTT.

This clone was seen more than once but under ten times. CDR3 sequence: CASSPIPGGPGELFF. For the CDR3, the DNA is TGTGCCAGCAGTCCGATCCCCGGGGGGCCCGGGGAGCTGTTTTTT. V gene TRBV27 combines with J gene TRBJ2-2, with D tentatively TRBD2 (7 bases). V shed 5 bases and J shed 6 bases, with 16 bases lying between them. The CDR3 runs to 15 residues. Germline loops: CDR1 MNHEY, CDR2 SMNVEV (reference sequence).

The CDR3 region is CAISESYRGSEQYF. The CDR3 DNA follows: TGTGCCATCAGTGAGTCGTACAGGGGGAGCGAGCAGTACTTC. The chain employs TRBV10-3 and TRBJ2-5, with 8 nucleotides matching TRBD1. The J call may be incorrect, as the DNA end agrees better with TRBJ2-7. From germline, CDR1 is ENHRY and CDR2 SYGVKD. The CDR3 sequence is 14 residues long.

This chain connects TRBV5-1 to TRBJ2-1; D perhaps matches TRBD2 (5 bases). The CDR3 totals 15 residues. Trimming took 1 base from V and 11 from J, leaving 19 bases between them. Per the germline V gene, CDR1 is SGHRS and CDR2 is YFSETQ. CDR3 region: CASSLSQRRPLKQFF. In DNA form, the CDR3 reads TGCGCCAGCAGCTTGTCCCAGCGGAGACCTCTAAAGCAGTTCTTC.

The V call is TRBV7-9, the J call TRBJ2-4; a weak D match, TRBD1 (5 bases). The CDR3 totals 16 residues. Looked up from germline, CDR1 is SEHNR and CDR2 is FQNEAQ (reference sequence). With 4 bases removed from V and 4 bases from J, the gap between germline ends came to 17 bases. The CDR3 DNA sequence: TGTGCCAGCAGCTCCTCACCCACAGGATCAAAAAACATTCAGTACTTC. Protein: CASSSSPTGSKNIQYF.

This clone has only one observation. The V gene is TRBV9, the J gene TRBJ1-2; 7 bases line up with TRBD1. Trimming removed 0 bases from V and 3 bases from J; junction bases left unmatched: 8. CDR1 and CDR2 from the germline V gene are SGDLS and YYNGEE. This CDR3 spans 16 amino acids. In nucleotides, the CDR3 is TGTGCCAGCAGCGTAGAGACAGGGATTGTTCACTATGGCTACACCTTC. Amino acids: CASSVETGIVHYGYTF.

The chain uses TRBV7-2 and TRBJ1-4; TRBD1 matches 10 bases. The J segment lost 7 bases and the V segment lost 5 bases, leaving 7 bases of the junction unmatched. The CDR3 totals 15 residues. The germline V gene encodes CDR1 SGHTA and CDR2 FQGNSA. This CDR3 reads CASSPWTGGREKLFF. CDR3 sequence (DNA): TGTGCCAGCAGCCCGTGGACAGGGGGGCGTGAAAAACTGTTTTTT.

The CDR3 region is CASSFGTGALIGYTF. The CDR3, as DNA: TGTGCCAGCAGTTTCGGGACAGGGGCCCTCATAGGCTACACCTTC. The chain recombines TRBV27 with TRBJ1-2; 10 bases match TRBD1. The CDR3 contains 15 residues. Germline V gene lookup returns CDR1 MNHEY and CDR2 SMNVEV (reference sequence). With V trimmed by 3 bases and J by 8 bases, 9 bases remained unmatched.

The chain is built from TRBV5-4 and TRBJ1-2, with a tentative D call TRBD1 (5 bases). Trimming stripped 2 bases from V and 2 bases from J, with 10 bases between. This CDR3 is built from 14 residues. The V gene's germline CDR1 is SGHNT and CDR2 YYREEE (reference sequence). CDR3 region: CASSFRQINYGYTF. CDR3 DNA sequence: TGTGCCAGCAGCTTTCGACAGATAAACTATGGCTACACCTTC.

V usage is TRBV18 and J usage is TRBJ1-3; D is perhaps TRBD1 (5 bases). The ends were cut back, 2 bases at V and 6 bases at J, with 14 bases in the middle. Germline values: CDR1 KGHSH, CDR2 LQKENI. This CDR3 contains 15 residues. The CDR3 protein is CASSPGRVSENTIYF. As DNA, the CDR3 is TGTGCCAGCTCACCAGGCAGGGTATCGGAAAACACCATATATTTT.

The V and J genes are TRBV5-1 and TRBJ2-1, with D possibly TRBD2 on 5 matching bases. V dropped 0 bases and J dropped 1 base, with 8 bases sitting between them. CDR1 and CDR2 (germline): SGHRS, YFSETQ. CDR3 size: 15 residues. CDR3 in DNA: TGCGCCAGCAGCTTGGCCGAGGGTTCCTACAATGAGCAGTTCTTC. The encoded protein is CASSLAEGSYNEQFF.

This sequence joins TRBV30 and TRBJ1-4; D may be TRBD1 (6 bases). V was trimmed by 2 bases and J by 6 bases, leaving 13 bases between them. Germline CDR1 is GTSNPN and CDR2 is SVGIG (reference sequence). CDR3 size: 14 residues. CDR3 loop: CAWSITGLDEKLFF. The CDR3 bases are TGTGCCTGGAGTATAACAGGGTTGGATGAAAAACTGTTTTTT.

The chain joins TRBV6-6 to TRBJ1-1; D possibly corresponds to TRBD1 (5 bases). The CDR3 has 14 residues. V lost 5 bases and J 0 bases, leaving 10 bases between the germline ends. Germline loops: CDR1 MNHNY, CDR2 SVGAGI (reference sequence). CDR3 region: CASSSRQLNTEAFF. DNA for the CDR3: TGTGCCAGCAGTAGCCGACAGTTGAACACTGAAGCTTTCTTT.

CDR3 coding DNA: TGTGCCAGCTCACCCTCGGGGGGGCGGGACTCCTACAATGAGCAGTTCTTC. This codes for CASSPSGGRDSYNEQFF. This chain joins TRBV18 and TRBJ2-1, with 8 bases that match TRBD2. V was pared by 3 bases and J by 0 bases, with 7 bases of the junction left unmatched. From germline, CDR1 is KGHSH and CDR2 LQKENI. CDR3 size: 17 residues.

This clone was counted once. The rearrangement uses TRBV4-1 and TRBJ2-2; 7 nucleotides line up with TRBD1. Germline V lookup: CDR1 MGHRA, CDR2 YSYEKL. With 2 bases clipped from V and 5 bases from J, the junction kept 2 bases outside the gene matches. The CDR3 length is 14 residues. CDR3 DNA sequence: TGCGCCAGCAGCCAAAAGGGGGCGACCGGGGAGCTGTTTTTT. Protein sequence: CASSQKGATGELFF.

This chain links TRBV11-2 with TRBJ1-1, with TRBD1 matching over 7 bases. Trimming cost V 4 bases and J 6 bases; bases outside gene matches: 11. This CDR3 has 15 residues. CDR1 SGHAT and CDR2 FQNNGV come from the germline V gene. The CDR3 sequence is CASSSGGSGRAEAFF. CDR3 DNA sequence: TGTGCCAGCAGCTCAGGGGGGTCGGGACGGGCTGAAGCTTTCTTT.

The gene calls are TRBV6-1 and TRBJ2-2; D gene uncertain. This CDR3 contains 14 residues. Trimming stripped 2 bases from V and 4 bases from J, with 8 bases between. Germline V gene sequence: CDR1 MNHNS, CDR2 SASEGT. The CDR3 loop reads CASSESVSTGELFF. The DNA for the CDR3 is TGTGCCAGCAGTGAATCTGTCAGCACCGGGGAGCTGTTTTTT.

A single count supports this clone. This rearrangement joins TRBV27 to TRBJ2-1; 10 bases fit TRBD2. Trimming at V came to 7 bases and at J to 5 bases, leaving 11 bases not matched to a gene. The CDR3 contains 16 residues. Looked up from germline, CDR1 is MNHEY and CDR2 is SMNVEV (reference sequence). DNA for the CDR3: TGTGCCAGCAAGAAAATGGGACTAGCGAGTAACAATGAGCAGTTCTTC. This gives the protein CASKKMGLASNNEQFF.